This T cell receptor (beta chain) is from a study of blood T cell repertoires in COVID-19. The J segment lost 1 base and the V segment lost 6 bases, leaving 5 bases of the junction unmatched. Per germline, CDR1 SNHLY and CDR2 FYNNEI. The CDR3 runs 14 residues. Per the original data handling: Cell counts per sample came from amplifying reference gene primers. TCRdb's table, derived via immunoSEQ multiplex PCR, lists solely in-frame clones and lacks some. The V and J calls and the clone size are those of that table, but D and trimming were determined from the DNA. The profile covers tens of thousands of clones, with around 82% appearing a single time and less than 8.5% taken by the ten largest.

The sequenced sample was peripheral blood. This clonotype was obtained from a human donor in a cohort sampled during active COVID-19. The J gene is TRBJ2-7, the V gene TRBV2, with 8 bases aligning to TRBD2. CDR3 protein: CASSKSGGSYEQYF. The CDR3 DNA is TGTGCCAGCAGCAAGAGCGGGGGTTCCTACGAGCAGTACTTC. Looking up the rest from reference TRBV2 and TRBJ2-7 gives the full variable domain: EPEVTQTPSHQVTQMGQEVILRCVPISNHLYFYWYRQILGQKVEFLVSFYNNEISEKSEIFDDQFSVERPDGSNFTLKIRSTKLEDSAMYFCASSKSGGSYEQYFGPGTRLTVT.